Listed here are 29 T cell receptor beta chains from one sample, sequenced in a study of OX40 agonist ivuxolimab in advanced cancers. Repertoires were generated with immunoSEQ multiplex PCR, while TCRdb's copy carries only in-frame clones and drops some. The sample shows tens of thousands of clones, around 85% of them seen only once. The sample was CD4+ or CD8+ T cells sorted from blood, taken in a trial of the OX40 agonist ivuxolimab. Every receptor here comes from an adult with an advanced solid tumor such as melanoma, head and neck, liver or kidney cancer.

This chain joins TRBV6-5 and TRBJ2-2, with TRBD1 identical over 7 bases. Trimming at V came to 11 bases and at J to 4 bases, leaving 7 bases not matched to a gene. The CDR3 length is 13 residues. Germline CDR1 is MNHEY and CDR2 is SVGAGI. CDR3 DNA sequence: TGTGCCTGCCGACAGGGAAGCACCGGGGAGCTGTTTTTT. It yields the protein CACRQGSTGELFF.

The V gene is TRBV7-6, the J gene TRBJ2-1; 9 nucleotides line up with TRBD1. The trim removed 1 base at V and 7 bases at J, leaving 8 bases unmatched. CDR1 and CDR2 (germline): SGHVS, FNYEAQ. The CDR3 extends over 16 amino acids. The CDR3 region has the DNA TGTGCCAGCAGCTTAGTTGTTGGACAGGGGCGAAATGAGCAGTTCTTC. Translating it yields CASSLVVGQGRNEQFF.

V gene TRBV4-1 combines with J gene TRBJ1-4; 10 bases agree with TRBD1. V was pared by 1 base and J by 8 bases, with 10 bases of the junction left unmatched. From germline, CDR1 is MGHRA and CDR2 YSYEKL. The CDR3 is 17 residues long. The CDR3 DNA is TGCGCCAGCAGCCAAGGGGACAGGGGTTTTCCGGAAGAAAAACTGTTTTTT. This translates into CASSQGDRGFPEEKLFF.

The chain is built from TRBV5-1 and TRBJ2-1; D gene unclear. V gave up 0 bases and J gave up 9 bases, with 4 bases separating them. The CDR3 length is 11 residues. Germline loops: CDR1 SGHRS, CDR2 YFSETQ. CDR3 in amino acids: CASSLESEQFF. DNA of the CDR3: TGCGCCAGCAGCTTGGAGAGTGAGCAGTTCTTC.

The V call is TRBV6-1, the J call TRBJ2-3; no firm D call. Looked up from germline, CDR1 is MNHNS and CDR2 is SASEGT. This CDR3 is 15 amino acids long. Trimming cost V 8 bases and J 0 bases, with 15 bases left between them. The CDR3 DNA sequence: TGTGCCAGCGCCTTAGAAGCGCTGAGCACAGATACGCAGTATTTT. Amino acids: CASALEALSTDTQYF.

The gene calls are TRBV30 and TRBJ2-1; D is undetermined. This CDR3 region has 15 residues. Germline V lookup: CDR1 GTSNPN, CDR2 SVGIG (reference sequence). V was shortened by 0 bases and J by 2 bases, with 11 bases between the two germline ends. In DNA, the CDR3 is TGTGCCTGGAGTGTAGGGCTAGGCCCCTACAATGAGCAGTTCTTC. This codes for CAWSVGLGPYNEQFF.

This chain links TRBV29-1 with TRBJ2-7, with a weak D call TRBD1 (5 bases). The CDR3 consists of 15 residues. V lost 5 bases and J lost 3, with 20 bases in between. Germline lookup yields CDR1 SQVTM and CDR2 ANQGSEA. In DNA form, the CDR3 reads TGCAGCGTTCAACTATCAACAGGCAAAATCTACGAGCAGTACTTC. Protein product: CSVQLSTGKIYEQYF.

The chain has TRBV2 and TRBJ1-1, with TRBD1 matching 8 bases. CDR1 and CDR2 from the germline V gene are SNHLY and FYNNEI. The ends lost 1 base at V and 7 bases at J; junction bases unmatched: 5. The CDR3 totals 14 residues. The CDR3 region has the DNA TGTGCCAGCAGTGAAGGGACAGGGTGGGATGAAGCTTTCTTT. Amino acid sequence: CASSEGTGWDEAFF.

The chain recombines TRBV12-5 with TRBJ2-4, with 7 bases matching TRBD1. Trimming cost V 6 bases and J 1 base; bases outside gene matches: 15. Germline CDR1 is LGHNT and CDR2 is FRNRAP. CDR3 length equals 18 residues. The CDR3 here is CASGPTYRGMVAKNIQYF. In DNA, the CDR3 is TGTGCTAGTGGCCCTACTTACAGGGGTATGGTGGCCAAAAACATTCAGTACTTC.

The V gene is TRBV30, the J gene TRBJ2-1; no clear D. The V gene lost 0 bases and the J gene lost 1 base, with 10 bases spanning the gap. Germline CDR1 and CDR2: GTSNPN and SVGIG (reference sequence). The CDR3 runs 15 residues. The CDR3 spells CAWSVLPSSYNEQFF. The CDR3 DNA sequence: TGTGCCTGGAGTGTACTACCATCATCCTACAATGAGCAGTTCTTC.

CDR3 bases: TGTGCCAGTAGTGCCGCCGGCAATCAGCCCCAGCATTTT. Protein sequence: CASSAAGNQPQHF. The V and J genes are TRBV19 and TRBJ1-5; D is unresolved. Trimming pared 5 bases from V and 2 bases from J, leaving 7 bases between. CDR3 length: 13 amino acids. Germline CDR1 is LNHDA and CDR2 is SQIVND (reference sequence).

The chain links TRBV9 to TRBJ2-2; D perhaps matches TRBD2 (6 bases). The V gene lost 3 bases and the J gene lost 1 base, with 13 bases spanning the gap. Per germline, CDR1 SGDLS and CDR2 YYNGEE. This CDR3 is 16 amino acids long. This CDR3 reads CASSAPGLRNTGELFF. CDR3 nucleotides: TGTGCCAGCAGCGCCCCCGGACTACGGAACACCGGGGAGCTGTTTTTT.

The chain joins TRBV9 to TRBJ2-7, with 13 bases identical to TRBD2. This CDR3 is built from 15 residues. The germline gives CDR1 SGDLS, CDR2 YYNGEE. The V gene end was trimmed by 4 bases and the J gene end by 4 bases; junction bases not matched to a gene: 5. The CDR3 reads CASSLGTSGTYEQYF. For the CDR3, the DNA is TGTGCCAGCAGCTTAGGGACTAGCGGGACTTACGAGCAGTACTTC.

This chain uses TRBV19 with TRBJ2-1; D gene unclear. CDR1 is LNHDA, CDR2 SQIVND, per germline (reference sequence). V lost 7 bases and J 3 bases, leaving 13 bases between the germline ends. The CDR3 loop spans 14 amino acids. CDR3 nucleotides: TGTGCCAGTACTCCCGCCTTGGGCTACAATGAGCAGTTCTTC. Its translation: CASTPALGYNEQFF.

This clone was seen a single time. The chain recombines TRBV7-8 with TRBJ2-5, with 11 bases identical to TRBD2. CDR1 and CDR2 from the germline V gene are SGHVS and FQNEAQ. V was clipped by 4 bases and J by 4 bases; unmatched bases: 8. The CDR3 covers 16 residues. The CDR3 DNA is TGTGCCAGCAGCTCCTACCGACTAGCGGGGCGAGAGACCCAGTACTTC. Translation gives CASSSYRLAGRETQYF.

This sequence joins TRBV6-5 and TRBJ1-1; 7 bases agree with TRBD1. The CDR3 spans 15 residues. The V and J ends lost 4 bases and 3 bases, in that order; junction bases with no gene match: 8. The germline V gene encodes CDR1 MNHEY and CDR2 SVGAGI. The CDR3 coding sequence is TGTGCCAGCAGTTCCGACAGGGTAGGGCACACTGAAGCTTTCTTT. Translation: CASSSDRVGHTEAFF.

The rearrangement uses TRBV6-6 and TRBJ2-5; 8 bases are shared with TRBD1. Per the germline V gene, CDR1 is MNHNY and CDR2 is SVGAGI (reference sequence). The V segment lost 5 bases and the J segment 5 bases; nucleotides outside the gene matches: 10. CDR3 length: 15 amino acids. The CDR3: CASSPGTGGGETQYF. CDR3 coding DNA: TGTGCCAGCAGTCCCGGGACAGGTGGTGGGGAGACCCAGTACTTC.

The rearrangement joins TRBV11-1 to TRBJ2-3; no firm D call. The V end was cut by 5 bases, the J end by 3 bases, with 18 bases between. CDR1 and CDR2 (germline): SGHAT, FQDESV (reference sequence). The CDR3 extends over 16 amino acids. CDR3: CASSPPVPLGTDTQYF. The CDR3 DNA sequence: TGTGCCAGCAGCCCTCCTGTGCCCCTGGGAACAGATACGCAGTATTTT.

As DNA, the CDR3 is TGTGCCAGTCGGACAGGTTTAGGAGAGACCCAGTACTTC. It is translated as CASRTGLGETQYF. The V gene is TRBV7-2, the J gene TRBJ2-5; 7 bases align to TRBD1. The ends lost 9 bases at V and 4 bases at J; junction bases unmatched: 8. CDR1 and CDR2 (germline): SGHTA, FQGNSA. The CDR3 sequence is 13 residues long. The variable domain in full, completed from reference TRBV7-2 and TRBJ2-5, reads GAGVSQSPSNKVTEKGKDVELRCDPISGHTALYWYRQSLGQGLEFLIYFQGNSAPDKSGLPSDRFSAERTGGSVSTLTIQRTQQEDSAVYLCASRTGLGETQYFGPGTRLLVL.

The chain combines TRBV7-3 with TRBJ2-5; 7 bases are shared with TRBD1. This CDR3 contains 14 residues. The trim removed 2 bases at V and 7 bases at J, leaving 7 bases unmatched. Germline values: CDR1 SGHTA, CDR2 FQGTGA. The CDR3 spells CASSLSGTEGTQYF. In DNA, the CDR3 is TGTGCCAGCAGCTTATCCGGGACAGAAGGGACCCAGTACTTC.

The chain is built from TRBV5-1 and TRBJ1-1, with D uncertain. This CDR3 is built from 14 residues. The V and J ends lost 1 base and 1 base respectively, with 8 bases between them. Germline loops: CDR1 SGHRS, CDR2 YFSETQ. This CDR3 is CASSLSPGNTEAFF. DNA of the CDR3: TGCGCCAGCAGCTTGTCGCCGGGGAACACTGAAGCTTTCTTT.

This sequence joins TRBV5-1 and TRBJ2-3; TRBD1 matches at 10 bases. The ends lost 4 bases at V and 3 bases at J; junction bases unmatched: 11. This CDR3 spans 17 amino acids. Per germline, CDR1 SGHRS and CDR2 YFSETQ. The DNA of the CDR3 is TGCGCCAGCAGCCGCGGGGACAGGGGCAATCCGACAGATACGCAGTATTTT. Encoded protein: CASSRGDRGNPTDTQYF.

The chain links TRBV7-9 to TRBJ2-7; 8 bases map to TRBD1. Germline-derived CDR1 and CDR2 are SEHNR and FQNEAQ (reference sequence). The ends lost 3 bases at V and 3 bases at J; junction bases unmatched: 7. CDR3 size: 15 residues. The CDR3 bases are TGTGCCAGCAGCTTCTCAGGGGGCCTCGACTACGAGCAGTACTTC. Translating gives CASSFSGGLDYEQYF. The whole variable domain, filled in from reference TRBV7-9 and TRBJ2-7, reads DTGVSQNPRHKITKRGQNVTFRCDPISEHNRLYWYRQTLGQGPEFLTYFQNEAQLEKSRLLSDRFSAERPKGSFSTLEIQRTEQGDSAMYLCASSFSGGLDYEQYFGPGTRLTVT.

The chain is built from TRBV5-1 and TRBJ1-3; possible D gene TRBD1, 5 bases. Trimming stripped 0 bases from V and 0 bases from J, with 7 bases between. This CDR3 comprises 15 residues. Looked up from germline, CDR1 is SGHRS and CDR2 is YFSETQ. CDR3 region: CASSLGQPSGNTIYF. The CDR3 DNA is TGCGCCAGCAGCTTGGGACAGCCCTCTGGAAACACCATATATTTT.

This clone has only one observation. V is TRBV28 and J is TRBJ1-5, with D perhaps matching TRBD1 (5 bases). The germline CDR1 and CDR2 sequences are MDHEN and SYDVKM. This CDR3 has 15 amino acids. The V end was cut by 7 bases, the J end by 1 base, with 14 bases between. In DNA, the CDR3 is TGTGCCAGCACCCTGGGGGGGTTGAGCAATCAGCCCCAGCATTTT. Protein product: CASTLGGLSNQPQHF.

The J gene is TRBJ2-5, the V gene TRBV7-6; TRBD1 matches 12 bases. V was clipped by 0 bases and J by 5 bases; unmatched bases: 4. The CDR3 loop spans 16 amino acids. Looked up from germline, CDR1 is SGHVS and CDR2 is FNYEAQ. The CDR3 sequence: CASSLAGQGAAETQYF. CDR3 in DNA: TGTGCCAGCAGCTTAGCGGGACAGGGGGCGGCGGAGACCCAGTACTTC. The whole variable domain, filled in from reference TRBV7-6 and TRBJ2-5, reads GAGVSQSPRYKVTKRGQDVALRCDPISGHVSLYWYRQALGQGPEFLTYFNYEAQQDKSGLPNDRFSAERPEGSISTLTIQRTEQRDSAMYRCASSLAGQGAAETQYFGPGTRLLVL.

This chain uses TRBV19 with TRBJ2-5; 9 bases agree with TRBD1. The CDR3 runs to 15 residues. V lost 6 bases, J lost 0 bases, and 5 bases stayed unmatched. CDR1 is LNHDA, CDR2 SQIVND, per germline (reference sequence). CDR3 sequence (DNA): TGTGCCAGTAGCCCGGGGACAGGGTACCAAGAGACCCAGTACTTC. Its protein is CASSPGTGYQETQYF.

This chain uses TRBV25-1 with TRBJ2-1, with D perhaps matching TRBD1 or TRBD2 (5 bases each). V gave up 4 bases and J gave up 5 bases, with 15 bases separating them. This CDR3 has 15 amino acids. In germline, CDR1 is MGHDK, CDR2 SYGVNS. The CDR3 DNA sequence: TGTGCCAGCAGTGGCACGGGACGGAGAAACAATGAGCAGTTCTTC. Its protein is CASSGTGRRNNEQFF.

The gene calls are TRBV4-1 and TRBJ2-1; TRBD2 is a possible D gene (6 bases). Trimming shortened V by 0 bases and J by 5 bases, and 11 bases separated the two germline ends. This CDR3 region has 15 residues. Germline assignment: CDR1 MGHRA and CDR2 YSYEKL. For the CDR3, the DNA is TGCGCCAGCAGCCAAGAAGTGACTAGTCACAATGAGCAGTTCTTC. It codes for CASSQEVTSHNEQFF.